This TCR beta chain was recovered during a study of T cells after yellow fever vaccination. Study outcomes and limitations: The CD4 and CD8 compartments had a small share of their clonotypes in common. Post-booster reappearance was seen for most primary-vaccination clones (about 96% CD4, about 90% CD8).

Each CDR3 protein gets one entry after TCRdb re-called the 5' RACE reads with MiXCR. The table shows nearly 550,000 distinct CDR3 sequences, with 19% occurring only once. Trimming removed 3 bases at V and 2 bases at J, with 9 bases between. CDR3 length equals 14 residues. This clonotype was seen a few times. Its antigen is currently unknown. This specimen was PBMCs, taken 15 days after the yellow fever booster vaccination. The receptor comes from a man younger than 45 who received the YFV17D yellow fever vaccine. The chain is built from TRBV12-3 or TRBV12-4 and TRBJ2-3; no firm D call. The CDR3 DNA follows: TGTGCCAGCAGTTTGGGGATGCACACAGATACGCAGTATTTT. This sequence encodes CASSLGMHTDTQYF.